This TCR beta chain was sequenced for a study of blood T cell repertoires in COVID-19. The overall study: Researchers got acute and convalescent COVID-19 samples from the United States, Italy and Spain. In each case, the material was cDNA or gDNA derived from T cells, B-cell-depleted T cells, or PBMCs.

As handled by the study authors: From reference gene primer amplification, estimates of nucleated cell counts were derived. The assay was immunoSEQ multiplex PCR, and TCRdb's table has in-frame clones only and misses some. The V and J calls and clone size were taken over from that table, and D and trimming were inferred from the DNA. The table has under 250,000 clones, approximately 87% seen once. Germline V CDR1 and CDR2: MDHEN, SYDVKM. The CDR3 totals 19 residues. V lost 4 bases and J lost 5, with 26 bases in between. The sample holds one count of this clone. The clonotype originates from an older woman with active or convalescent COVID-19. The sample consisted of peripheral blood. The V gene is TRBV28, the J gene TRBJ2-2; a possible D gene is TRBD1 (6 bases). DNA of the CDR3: TGTGCCAGCAGTTCACTCACCCCCCGAACAGGGCGGAGGACCGGGGAGCTGTTTTTT. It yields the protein CASSSLTPRTGRRTGELFF.